These T cell receptor beta chains were read from a single sample in a study of neurological immune-mediated disorders. One entry per CDR3 protein, called by TCRdb with MiXCR from the 5' RACE reads. Of about 66,000 distinct CDR3 sequences listed, 3.5% to 5% were seen once; the top ten hold 6.9%. Sequencing was carried out using PBMCs. The receptors were gathered from a man aged 25 to 40 with multiple sclerosis. CDR3s include the opening cysteine and the closing phenylalanine or tryptophan. The order of the fields is D gene, clone size, J gene, V gene, CDR3 protein, CDR3 DNA. The D gene is left open where the match is weak. The size entry is marked missing in some rows and otherwise reads once, few, many or a size class.

>.|few|TRBJ1-1|TRBV5-1
CASSFLQGLGEAFF
TGCGCCAGCAGCTTCCTTCAGGGCCTGGGTGAAGCTTTCTTT
>.|.|TRBJ2-1|TRBV14
CASSQESRQGRGFYNEQFF
TGTGCCAGCAGCCAAGAATCTCGCCAAGGACGGGGTTTTTACAATGAGCAGTTCTTC
>.|many|TRBJ1-1|TRBV9
CASSVGWDGEAFF
TGTGCCAGCAGCGTAGGGTGGGATGGTGAAGCTTTCTTT
>.|many|TRBJ1-1|TRBV18
CASSPFTGRETEAFF
TGTGCCAGCTCACCGTTCACAGGGCGGGAAACTGAAGCTTTCTTT
>.|many|TRBJ1-2|TRBV9
CASSVTLTGLGYTF
TGTGCCAGCAGCGTGACCCTAACAGGGTTGGGCTACACCTTC
>.|many|TRBJ2-3|TRBV25-1
CASSESGDTQYF
TGTGCCAGCAGTGAATCCGGAGATACGCAGTATTTT
>TRBD2|many|TRBJ2-5|TRBV2
CASSDRAGRGETQYF
TGTGCCAGCAGTGATCGGGCCGGGAGGGGAGAGACCCAGTACTTC
>.|many|TRBJ1-2|TRBV2
CASKGRLEANYGYTF
TGTGCCAGCAAAGGCAGACTCGAAGCTAACTATGGCTACACCTTC
>.|many|TRBJ2-5|TRBV12-3/TRBV12-4
CASRKGRVQETQYF
TGTGCCAGTCGAAAAGGTCGGGTCCAAGAGACCCAGTACTTC
>.|many|TRBJ1-6|TRBV27
CASSFGTVASPLHF
TGTGCCAGCAGTTTCGGAACAGTTGCGTCACCCCTCCACTTT
>.|many|TRBJ1-1|TRBV12-5
CASGLSNTEAFF
TGTGCTAGTGGTTTGTCGAACACTGAAGCTTTCTTT
>TRBD2|many|TRBJ2-2|TRBV20-1
CSARLLTSGGASTGELFF
TGCAGTGCTAGACTTTTGACTAGCGGGGGGGCGAGCACCGGGGAGCTGTTTTTT
>.|many|TRBJ1-4|TRBV27
CASRATGRLGEKLFF
TGTGCCAGCAGGGCTACAGGTCGGCTTGGTGAAAAACTGTTTTTT
>.|many|TRBJ1-2|TRBV2
CASSEGSPVKYGYTF
TGTGCCAGCAGCGAAGGTAGTCCCGTTAAATATGGCTACACCTTC
>TRBD1|many|TRBJ1-5|TRBV11-2
CASSLGIATGTYQPQHF
TGTGCCAGCAGCTTAGGAATTGCGACAGGGACTTATCAGCCCCAGCATTTT
>.|many|TRBJ1-2|TRBV5-4
CASSLMGGYTF
TGTGCCAGCAGCTTGATGGGGGGCTACACCTTC
>.|many|TRBJ1-5|TRBV25-1
CASSGGDNSNQPQHF
TGTGCCAGCAGTGGAGGAGACAATAGCAATCAGCCCCAGCATTTT
>.|many|TRBJ1-2|TRBV12-3/TRBV12-4
CASSSPLPAPSGYTF
TGTGCCAGCAGTTCCCCCCTCCCCGCCCCAAGCGGCTACACCTTC
>TRBD1|many|TRBJ2-3|TRBV10-3
CAISVTGTPDTQYF
TGTGCCATCAGTGTGACAGGGACCCCAGATACGCAGTATTTT
>.|many|TRBJ1-1|TRBV5-1
CASSLVQAGGNTEAFF
TGCGCCAGCAGCTTGGTACAGGCCGGGGGTAACACTGAAGCTTTCTTT
>.|.|TRBJ1-5|TRBV7-9
CASSLGVGSRGNQPQHF
TGTGCCAGCAGCTTAGGAGTCGGCTCACGGGGCAATCAGCCCCAGCATTTT
>TRBD1|many|TRBJ2-3|TRBV20-1
CSAPGDRELDTQYF
TGCAGTGCCCCCGGGGACAGGGAGTTAGATACGCAGTATTTT
>.|many|TRBJ1-2|TRBV5-1
CASSAGGNRNYGYTF
TGCGCCAGCAGCGCTGGAGGGAACAGAAACTATGGCTACACCTTC
>TRBD1|few|TRBJ1-2|TRBV5-1
CASSSGQTDYGYTF
TGCGCCAGCAGCTCGGGACAGACCGACTATGGCTACACCTTC
>.|many|TRBJ2-3|TRBV11-2
CASSLGRDFSTDTQYF
TGTGCCAGCAGCTTAGGGCGGGACTTTAGCACAGATACGCAGTATTTT
>.|many|TRBJ2-1|TRBV15
CATSRAQPRDEQFF
TGTGCCACCAGCAGAGCACAGCCCCGCGATGAGCAGTTCTTC
>.|many|TRBJ2-7|TRBV3-1
CASSQEAVSSYEQYF
TGTGCCAGCAGCCAAGAAGCGGTATCCTCCTACGAGCAGTACTTC
>TRBD1|many|TRBJ1-1|TRBV12-3/TRBV12-4
CASRSQGGAGLAFF
TGTGCCAGCAGATCCCAAGGGGGCGCAGGTCTCGCTTTCTTT
>.|.|TRBJ2-2|TRBV27
CASTFKWGDGTGELFF
TGTGCCAGCACTTTTAAGTGGGGGGATGGGACCGGGGAGCTGTTTTTT
>.|.|TRBJ2-3|TRBV5-1
CASSWNTDRVRADTQYF
TGCGCCAGCAGCTGGAACACCGACCGGGTACGGGCAGATACGCAGTATTTT
>.|many|TRBJ2-3|TRBV7-8
CASSTPRLRTTITDTQYF
TGTGCCAGCAGCACCCCGCGTCTACGCACGACTATCACAGATACGCAGTATTTT
>TRBD1|.|TRBJ1-2|TRBV24-1
CATSDGTGYGYTF
TGTGCCACCAGTGATGGGACAGGCTATGGCTACACCTTC
>.|few|TRBJ1-5|TRBV19
CALGEGGQPQHF
TGTGCTCTAGGGGAAGGGGGTCAGCCCCAGCATTTT
>TRBD1|.|TRBJ2-3|TRBV6-5
CASRDRDRGVDTQYF
TGTGCCAGCAGAGACCGGGACAGGGGTGTTGATACGCAGTATTTT
>TRBD1|.|TRBJ1-2|TRBV7-8
CASSFTFTGGSKNYGYTF
TGTGCCAGCAGCTTTACGTTTACAGGGGGCTCGAAGAACTATGGCTACACCTTC
>.|many|TRBJ2-7|TRBV5-5
CASSLRGTYEQYF
TGTGCCAGCAGCCTCAGGGGTACCTACGAGCAGTACTTC
>.|many|TRBJ1-2|TRBV10-3
CAITSRDTDWIGYTF
TGTGCCATCACTAGCCGGGACACGGATTGGATCGGCTACACCTTC
>.|many|TRBJ2-7|TRBV20-1
CSANQDSYEQYF
TGCAGTGCTAATCAGGACTCCTACGAGCAGTACTTC
>.|many|TRBJ1-3|TRBV12-3/TRBV12-4
CASSLRIPSSGNTIYF
TGTGCCAGCAGTTTGCGAATACCAAGCTCTGGAAACACCATATATTTT
>TRBD2|many|TRBJ2-3|TRBV20-1
CSARDPLAGGTDTQYF
TGCAGTGCTAGAGACCCCCTAGCGGGGGGCACAGATACGCAGTATTTT
>TRBD1|.|TRBJ1-6|TRBV9
CASSAGTDNSPLNF
TGTGCCAGCAGCGCCGGGACAGATAATTCACCCCTCAACTTT
>TRBD2|many|TRBJ2-2|TRBV12-3/TRBV12-4
CASSSSGGAGGELFF
TGTGCCAGCAGTTCTAGCGGGGGGGCCGGTGGGGAGCTGTTTTTT
>TRBD1|many|TRBJ2-1|TRBV5-1
CASSLELTGGWYNEQFF
TGCGCCAGCAGCTTAGAGCTGACAGGGGGATGGTACAATGAGCAGTTCTTC
>TRBD1|many|TRBJ1-1|TRBV6-6
CATNRGNTEAFF
TGTGCCACCAACAGGGGGAACACTGAAGCTTTCTTT
>.|many|TRBJ1-1|TRBV4-1
CASSQLNMGFGTEAFF
TGCGCCAGCAGCCAACTTAACATGGGTTTTGGCACTGAAGCTTTCTTT
>.|.|TRBJ1-1|TRBV5-1
CASSWLGTEAFF
TGCGCCAGCAGCTGGTTGGGAACTGAAGCTTTCTTT
>.|medium-sized|TRBJ2-3|TRBV5-5
CASSSGQISGDTQYF
TGTGCCAGCAGCTCCGGACAGATATCAGGAGATACGCAGTATTTT
>TRBD2|many|TRBJ2-1|TRBV6-5
CASSWVAGGPHEQFF
TGTGCCAGCAGTTGGGTAGCGGGGGGGCCCCATGAGCAGTTCTTC
>.|many|TRBJ1-2|TRBV7-9
CASSSSDGIGGYTF
TGTGCCAGCAGCTCCTCGGACGGAATCGGGGGCTACACCTTC
>TRBD1|few|TRBJ2-6|TRBV12-3/TRBV12-4
CASSPGQGTTGANVLTF
TGTGCCAGCAGTCCCGGACAGGGGACCACTGGGGCCAACGTCCTGACTTTC
>.|.|TRBJ2-7|TRBV29-1
CSVYRNYEQYF
TGCAGCGTATACAGGAACTACGAGCAGTACTTC
>TRBD2|few|TRBJ2-3|TRBV20-1
CSARDRLAGSTDTQYF
TGCAGTGCTAGAGATCGACTAGCGGGAAGCACAGATACGCAGTATTTT
>.|many|TRBJ1-2|TRBV7-2
CASSLGGRVNYGYTF
TGTGCCAGCAGCTTGGGAGGCCGGGTAAACTATGGCTACACCTTC
>TRBD2|many|TRBJ2-3|TRBV4-1
CASSPGLGADTQYF
TGCGCCAGCAGCCCTGGACTAGGAGCCGATACGCAGTATTTT